Listed here is a single T cell receptor beta chain. Assay used: immunoSEQ multiplex PCR; TCRdb lists only in-frame clones, some missing. The sample holds more than 200,000 clones, approximately 78% seen once. This sample was included in a study of blood T cell repertoires in COVID-19. Study summary: Italy, Spain and the United States were the sources of the convalescent and acute COVID-19 samples.

The CDR3 extends over 13 amino acids. The V end lost 7 bases, the J end lost 2 bases, and 11 bases lay between the germline ends. Germline values: CDR1 MNHEY, CDR2 SVGAGI. The sequenced sample consisted of peripheral blood. The source is a woman of 80 years or more with acute or convalescent COVID-19. V is TRBV6-5 and J is TRBJ1-1, with D unresolved. The chain's CDR3 is CASKIQFNTEAFF. In DNA form, the CDR3 reads TGTGCCAGCAAAATTCAATTCAACACTGAAGCTTTCTTT.